This T cell receptor (beta chain) was obtained from a study of cytomegalovirus exposure and HLA in healthy donors. Regarding the study as a whole: The majority of CMV-associated TCR beta chains were reported as apparently HLA-restricted in a later analysis. Cytomegalovirus association was listed for around 180 TCR beta chains.

A remark on this clone: Its specificity is unknown.

The study ran its PCR with 60 Vbeta and 13 Jbeta primers. The repertoire was sequenced with immunoSEQ multiplex PCR; TCRdb's copy has only in-frame clones and lacks some. The sample carries under 150,000 clones, 60% to 80% recorded once. Donors consisted of healthy bone marrow donors. At collection, donors were nominally healthy, but unrecorded immune exposures were probable. The CDR3 sequence is 13 residues long. Germline-derived CDR1 and CDR2 are SGHNT and YENEEA. V was clipped by 8 bases and J by 1 base, with 11 bases between them. The receptor was derived from a man in his fifties in good health and CMV-seropositive. Material for sequencing was PBMCs. The rearrangement uses TRBV11-3 and TRBJ2-5; possible D gene TRBD2, 5 bases. CDR3 bases: TGTGCCAGCCGAACCGGGGTCCAAGAGACCCAGTACTTC. Translation: CASRTGVQETQYF.